This T cell receptor (beta chain) is drawn from a study of beta chain features in type 1 diabetes. Study background: Patients looked much like healthy donors when it came to age, gender and cell yields.

The whole isolated RNA underwent reverse transcription, so sequencing captured expressed TCRB transcripts. Profiling relied on immunoSEQ multiplex PCR, and the TCRdb table lists in-frame clones only, not all of them. The sample consists of about 700,000 clones, about an eighth of them appearing once. Study-wide points: Moderate yet significant TCRB CDR3 shortening was seen in Type 1 diabetes patients in all four CD4+ subsets. Compared to healthy donors, patients appeared to have naive, central memory and Treg TCRB repertoires that were more alike.

Worth noting for this clone: The antigen is unknown.

This CDR3 contains 17 residues. Trimming removed 6 bases at V and 0 bases at J, with 23 bases between. Germline lookup yields CDR1 SQVTM and CDR2 ANQGSEA. Source material: naive CD4+ T cells from blood. The TCR was taken from a man younger than 35 with type 1 diabetes. The V and J genes are TRBV29-1 and TRBJ1-2; possibly TRBD1 for D (6 bases). The CDR3 bases are TGCAGCGTCGAGAATTCCGGCAGGGGCTTACCTAACTATGGCTACACCTTC. Translated: CSVENSGRGLPNYGYTF.